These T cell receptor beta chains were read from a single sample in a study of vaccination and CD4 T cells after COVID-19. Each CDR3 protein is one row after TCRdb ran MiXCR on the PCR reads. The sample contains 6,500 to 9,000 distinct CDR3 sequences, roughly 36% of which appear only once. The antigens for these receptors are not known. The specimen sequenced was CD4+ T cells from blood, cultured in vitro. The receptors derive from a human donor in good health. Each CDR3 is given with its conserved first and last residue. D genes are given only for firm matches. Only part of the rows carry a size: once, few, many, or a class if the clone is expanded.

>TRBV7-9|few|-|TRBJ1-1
TGTGCCAGCAGCTTAGGCGGGAGGGCTGAAGCTTTCTTT
CASSLGGRAEAFF
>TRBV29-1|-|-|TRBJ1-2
TGCAGCGTTGAGCTTGGCTGCACCTTC
CSVELGCTF
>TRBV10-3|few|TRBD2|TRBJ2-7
TGTGCCACCACTAGCGGGAGCACCTACGAGCAGTACTTC
CATTSGSTYEQYF
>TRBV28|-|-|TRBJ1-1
TGTGCCAGCAGCCGTAACACTGAAGCTTTCTTT
CASSRNTEAFF
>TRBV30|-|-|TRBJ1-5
TGTGCCTGGAGAGAAGGGAATAGCAATCAGCCCCAGCATTTT
CAWREGNSNQPQHF
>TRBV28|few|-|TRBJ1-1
TGTGCCAGCAGATGGATGAACACTGAAGCTTTCTTT
CASRWMNTEAFF
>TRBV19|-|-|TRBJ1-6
TGTGCCAGTAGTCTACAGGGAGGCAACAATTCACCCCTCCACTTT
CASSLQGGNNSPLHF
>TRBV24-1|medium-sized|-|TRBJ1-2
TGTGCCACCAGTGCCCTAGGCATTGATGGCTACACCTTC
CATSALGIDGYTF
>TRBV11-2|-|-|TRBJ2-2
TGTGCCAGCAGCTTTTCGGGGAACACCGGGGAGCTGTTTTTT
CASSFSGNTGELFF
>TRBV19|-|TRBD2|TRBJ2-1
TGTGCCAGTAGTTACTTGGCTAGCGGGTCCTACAATGAGCAGTTCTTC
CASSYLASGSYNEQFF
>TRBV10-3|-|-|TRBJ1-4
TGTGCCATCAGTGAGCGGGCAGCCTTCAATGAAAAACTGTTTTTT
CAISERAAFNEKLFF
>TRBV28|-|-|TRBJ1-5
TGTGCCAGCAACCCCTTCCACGGCGGGGGCAATCAGCCCCAGCATTTT
CASNPFHGGGNQPQHF
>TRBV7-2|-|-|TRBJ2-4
TGTGCCAGCAGCGAACTAGCCAAAAACATTCAGTACTTC
CASSELAKNIQYF
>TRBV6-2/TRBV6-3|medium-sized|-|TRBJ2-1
TGTGCCAGCGCCAAAGGGACACCTGAACACTACAATGAGCAGTTCTTC
CASAKGTPEHYNEQFF
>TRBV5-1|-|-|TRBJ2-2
TGCGCCAGCAGCTTGAATAATCTCGGGGAGCTGTTTTTT
CASSLNNLGELFF
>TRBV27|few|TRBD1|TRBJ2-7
TGTGCCAGCAGCCGATCCGGGACAGGGGGTGGCGAGCAGTACTTC
CASSRSGTGGGEQYF
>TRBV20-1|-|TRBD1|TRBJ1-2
TGCAGTGCTAGAGGAGACAGGGGAGTATATGGCTACACCTTC
CSARGDRGVYGYTF
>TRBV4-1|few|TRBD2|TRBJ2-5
TGCGCCAGCAGCCAAGGGCCTAGCGGGGCTCTCCAAGAGACCCAGTACTTC
CASSQGPSGALQETQYF
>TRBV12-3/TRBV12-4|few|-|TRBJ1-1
TGTGCCAGCCGTTCAGGGGCTGGTATTACTGAAGCTTTCTTT
CASRSGAGITEAFF
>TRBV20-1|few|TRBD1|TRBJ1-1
TGCAGTGCTACCCGCCTACAGGGGGCCGGGGGAGCTTTCTTT
CSATRLQGAGGAFF
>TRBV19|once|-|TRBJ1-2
TGTGCCAGTAGTATAACGGCTTATGGCTACACCTTC
CASSITAYGYTF
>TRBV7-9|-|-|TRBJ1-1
TGTGCCAGCAGCCCGAGGGCCTACAAGTATTCCCTTGACTTGATGAACACTGAAGCTTTCTTT
CASSPRAYKYSLDLMNTEAFF
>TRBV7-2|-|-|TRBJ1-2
TGTGCCAGCAGCCCCCAGATACACTATGGCTACACCTTC
CASSPQIHYGYTF
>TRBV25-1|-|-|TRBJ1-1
TGTGCCAGCAGTGAAAAGGGAAAAGCTTTCTTT
CASSEKGKAFF
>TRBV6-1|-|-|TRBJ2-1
TGTGCCAGCGAAAGGCAGGCCAATGAGCAGTTCTTC
CASERQANEQFF
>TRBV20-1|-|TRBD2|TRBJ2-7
TGCAGTGCTCAGAGGGGGACTAGCCTAACCTACGAGCAGTACTTC
CSAQRGTSLTYEQYF
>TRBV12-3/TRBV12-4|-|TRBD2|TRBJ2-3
TGTGCCAGCAGTTTACATGCGGGAGGGGGGGATACGCAGTATTTT
CASSLHAGGGDTQYF
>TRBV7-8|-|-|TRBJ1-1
TGTGCCAGCAGCAACCGCTGGACGGGGAACACTGAAGCTTTCTTT
CASSNRWTGNTEAFF
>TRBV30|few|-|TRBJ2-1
TGTGCCTGGAGGGGACACCTACGAAATGAGCAGTTCTTC
CAWRGHLRNEQFF
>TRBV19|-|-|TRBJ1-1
TGTGCCAGTAGCGCCAGGGCCCTGGCTTCGGGAAACACTGAAGCTTTCTTT
CASSARALASGNTEAFF
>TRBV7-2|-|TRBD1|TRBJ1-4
TGTGCCAGCAGCCCGCAGGGGGGGAAAGAAAAACTGTTTTTT
CASSPQGGKEKLFF
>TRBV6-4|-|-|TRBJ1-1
TGTGCCAGCAGTGTGACCTTCATGAACACTGAAGCTTTCTTT
CASSVTFMNTEAFF
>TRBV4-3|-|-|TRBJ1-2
TGCGCCAGCAGCCAAGAGGGTACCTATGGCTTTACCTTC
CASSQEGTYGFTF
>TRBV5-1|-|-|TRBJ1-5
TGCGCCAGCAGCCCCGGACCCAAAAGCAATCAGCCCCAGCATTTT
CASSPGPKSNQPQHF
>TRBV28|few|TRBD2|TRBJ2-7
TGTGCCAGCAGGGCTAGCGGGAGTGGTTACGAGCAGTACTTC
CASRASGSGYEQYF
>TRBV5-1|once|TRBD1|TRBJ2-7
TGCGCCAGCAGCCAGACAGGGGGCTGGGAGCAGTACTTC
CASSQTGGWEQYF
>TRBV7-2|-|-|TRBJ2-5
TGTGCCAGCAGCTTCTTTCAGGGGGAGACCCAGTACTTC
CASSFFQGETQYF
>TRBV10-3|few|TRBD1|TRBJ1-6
TGTGCCATCAGTTATCGGACAGGCGATCCCCTTGATAATTCACCCCTCCACTTT
CAISYRTGDPLDNSPLHF
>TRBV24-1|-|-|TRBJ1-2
TGTGCCACCAGTGTCCCGGTCCAGCAATCCCTCTGGGACTATGGCTACACCTTC
CATSVPVQQSLWDYGYTF
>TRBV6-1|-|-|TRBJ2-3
TGTGCCAGCAGACCCCAGGGAAGTGGCGCAGATACGCAGTATTTT
CASRPQGSGADTQYF
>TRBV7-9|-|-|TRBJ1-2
TGTGCCAGCAGCTTGGGGCCCAAGGACAGAAATTATGGCTACACCTTC
CASSLGPKDRNYGYTF
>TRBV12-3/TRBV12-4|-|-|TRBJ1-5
TGTGCCAGCAAACTCCGATCCAGGGGCAATCAGCCCCAGCATTTT
CASKLRSRGNQPQHF
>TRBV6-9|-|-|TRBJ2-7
TGTGCCAGCAGTTACCCTGGGAGTGGACAGTTTAGGGGCTACGAGCAGTACTTC
CASSYPGSGQFRGYEQYF
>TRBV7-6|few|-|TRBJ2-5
TGTGCCAGCAGCTTAGTGTCGCTCCGTCAAGAGACCCAGTACTTC
CASSLVSLRQETQYF
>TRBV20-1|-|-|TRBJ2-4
TGCAGTGCTAAGGGTTCCTTGGGGGTTGGTGGCTTC
CSAKGSLGVGGF
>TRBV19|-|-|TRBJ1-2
TGTGCCGGCCTTACCACGAAGCCGTATGGCTACACCTTC
CAGLTTKPYGYTF
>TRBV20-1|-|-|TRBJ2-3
TGCAGTGCTAATCGGGGATTTAGCACAGATACGCAGTATTTT
CSANRGFSTDTQYF
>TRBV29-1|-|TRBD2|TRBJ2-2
TGCAGCGTTGCTCTAGCGGGAAACACCGGGGAGCTGTTTTTT
CSVALAGNTGELFF
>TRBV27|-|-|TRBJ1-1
TGTGCCAGCAGAGATTTTACAGGTAACACTGAAGCTTTCTTT
CASRDFTGNTEAFF
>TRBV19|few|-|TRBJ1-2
TGTGCCAGTAGTACAGTACAGGGATGGAATGGCTACACCTTC
CASSTVQGWNGYTF
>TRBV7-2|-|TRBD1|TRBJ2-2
TGTGCCAGCAGCCCGGACAGGGCTAACACCGGGGAGCTGTTTTTT
CASSPDRANTGELFF
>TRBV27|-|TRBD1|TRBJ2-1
TGTGCCAGCAGTCTCGGACAGGGGGAAGGGGAGCAGTTCTTC
CASSLGQGEGEQFF
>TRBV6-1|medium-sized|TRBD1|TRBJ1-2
TGTGCCAGCAGGGAGACAGGGTACTCCGTCTATGGCTACACCTTC
CASRETGYSVYGYTF